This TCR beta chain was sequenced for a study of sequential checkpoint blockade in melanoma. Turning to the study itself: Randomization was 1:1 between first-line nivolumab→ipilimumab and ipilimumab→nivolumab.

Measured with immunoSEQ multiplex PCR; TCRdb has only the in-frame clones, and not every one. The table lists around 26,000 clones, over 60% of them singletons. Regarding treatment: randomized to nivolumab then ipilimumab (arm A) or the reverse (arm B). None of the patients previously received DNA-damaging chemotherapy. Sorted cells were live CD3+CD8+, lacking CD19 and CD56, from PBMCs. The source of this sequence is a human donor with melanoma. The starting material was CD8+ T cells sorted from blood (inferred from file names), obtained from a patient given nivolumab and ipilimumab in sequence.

The CDR3 region is CASGRAPYEQYF. For the CDR3, the DNA is TGTGCCAGCGGGCGGGCCCCCTACGAGCAGTACTTC. The V gene is TRBV7-9, the J gene TRBJ2-7; a possible D gene is TRBD2 (5 bases). Germline V gives CDR1 SEHNR, CDR2 FQNEAQ (reference sequence). The CDR3 is made up of 12 amino acids. Trimming took off 8 bases at V and 2 bases at J, with 10 bases between the two ends. The full variable domain, with the rest looked up from reference TRBV7-9 and TRBJ2-7, is DTGVSQNPRHKITKRGQNVTFRCDPISEHNRLYWYRQTLGQGPEFLTYFQNEAQLEKSRLLSDRFSAERPKGSFSTLEIQRTEQGDSAMYLCASGRAPYEQYFGPGTRLTVT.